Sequencing of this TCR beta chain was carried out in a study of Ad26.COV2.S vaccination and SARS-CoV-2 variants. Study background: Donor got 5x10^10 or 1x10^11 viral particles of Ad26.COV2.S.

Germline V CDR1 and CDR2: KGHDR, SFDVKD. The V end was cut by 9 bases, the J end by 0 bases, with 6 bases between. The CDR3 runs 12 residues. Treatment here: 15 to 20 received Ad26.COV2.S at low or high dose, single or two shots; about 5 received placebo; per-sample allocation not given. Day 63 after the first vaccine or placebo injection was the time point for sampling. Based in Boston, the donor was an adult of 18-55 years. The protocol was immunoSEQ multiplex PCR, while the TCRdb copy is restricted to in-frame clones and leaves out a portion. The table shows some 270,000 clones, with 87% occurring only once. Study-wide points: Substantial response breadth was reportedly seen for spike-specific CD8+ and CD4+ T cells after vaccination. Vaccine recipients had higher spike-specific TCR breadth than placebo recipients.

Worth noting for this clone: The antigen is undetermined.

The TCR sequence derives from a person between 18 and 65 years old who received the Ad26.COV2.S COVID-19 vaccine or a placebo. This material consisted of peripheral blood, taken in a trial of Ad26.COV2.S vaccine versus placebo. V gene TRBV24-1 combines with J gene TRBJ2-3, with D perhaps matching TRBD2 (5 bases). In DNA, the CDR3 is TGTGCCACCGGCGGGAGCACAGATACGCAGTATTTT. Protein sequence: CATGGSTDTQYF.